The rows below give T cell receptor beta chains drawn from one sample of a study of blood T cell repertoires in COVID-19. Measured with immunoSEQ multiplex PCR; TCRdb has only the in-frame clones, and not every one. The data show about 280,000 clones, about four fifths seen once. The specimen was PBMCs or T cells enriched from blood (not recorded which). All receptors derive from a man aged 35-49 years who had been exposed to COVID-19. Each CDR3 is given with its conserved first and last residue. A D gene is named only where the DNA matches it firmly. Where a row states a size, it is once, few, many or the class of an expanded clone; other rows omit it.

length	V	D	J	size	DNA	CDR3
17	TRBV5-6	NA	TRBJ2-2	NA	TGTGCCAGCAGCTTGGGGGAGTCGGTGGGGAACACCGGGGAGCTGTTTTTT	CASSLGESVGNTGELFF
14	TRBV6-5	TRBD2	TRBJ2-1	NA	TGTGCCAGCAGTTTAAGCGGGAGGGTGGCGGAGCAGTTCTTC	CASSLSGRVAEQFF
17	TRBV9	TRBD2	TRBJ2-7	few	TGTGCCAGCAGCGTAGGACTAGCGGGAGGTGGGGGTGGCGAGCAGTACTTC	CASSVGLAGGGGGEQYF
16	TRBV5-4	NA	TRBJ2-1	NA	TGTGCCAGCAGCCGAGTTTCGGCTTCGACTTACAATGAGCAGTTCTTC	CASSRVSASTYNEQFF
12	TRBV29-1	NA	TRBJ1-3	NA	TGCAGCGTTGACGCGGGGGGAAACACCATATATTTT	CSVDAGGNTIYF
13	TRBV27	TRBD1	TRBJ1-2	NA	TGTGCCAGCAGTCTAGACAGGGGTCTAAGCTACACCTTC	CASSLDRGLSYTF
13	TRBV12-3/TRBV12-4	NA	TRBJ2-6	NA	TGTGCCAGCAGCTATAGTACGGTCAACGTCCTGACTTTC	CASSYSTVNVLTF
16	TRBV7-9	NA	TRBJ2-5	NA	TGTGCCAGCAGTCGACAGGGAGCGGGTCCACAAGAGACCCAGTACTTC	CASSRQGAGPQETQYF
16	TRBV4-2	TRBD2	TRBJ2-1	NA	TGTGCCAGCAGCCAGGGGACTAGCGGGAGTTTTAATGAGCAGTTCTTC	CASSQGTSGSFNEQFF
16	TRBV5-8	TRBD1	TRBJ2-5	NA	TGTGCCAGCAGCCTCCGGGACAGTCCCGGCGCGGAGACCCAGTACTTC	CASSLRDSPGAETQYF
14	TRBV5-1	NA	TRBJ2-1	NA	TGCGCCAGCTCCCAGGGTCCCGAGTCGGATGAGCAGTTCTTC	CASSQGPESDEQFF
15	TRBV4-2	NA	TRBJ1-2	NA	TGTGCCAGCAGCCAGGATGGACAGCAGGTCTATGGCTACACCTTC	CASSQDGQQVYGYTF
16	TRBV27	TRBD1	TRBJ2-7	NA	TGTGCCAGCAGTCCCATGACAGGGGCCGCCCTAAGGGAGCAGTACTTC	CASSPMTGAALREQYF
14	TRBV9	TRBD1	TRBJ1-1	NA	TGTGCCAGCAGCGTACTACCAGGGGGCACTGAAGCTTTCTTT	CASSVLPGGTEAFF
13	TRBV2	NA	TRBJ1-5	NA	TGTGCCAGCAACCGGGACACCGACGGTCCCCAGCATTTT	CASNRDTDGPQHF
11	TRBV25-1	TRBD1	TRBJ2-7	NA	TGTGCCAGCAGCAGGGGGTACGAGCAGTACTTC	CASSRGYEQYF
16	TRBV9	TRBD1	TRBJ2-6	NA	TGTGCCAGCAGCACCTCCAGGGGGCGCGGGGCCAACGTCCTGACTTTC	CASSTSRGRGANVLTF
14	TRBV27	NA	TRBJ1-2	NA	TGTGCCAGCAAACGGGAGCAAACAAGCTATGGCTACACCTTC	CASKREQTSYGYTF
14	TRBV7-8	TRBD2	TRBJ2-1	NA	TGTGCCAGCAGCTTTGTTAGCGGGAGCGGTGAGCAGTTCTTC	CASSFVSGSGEQFF
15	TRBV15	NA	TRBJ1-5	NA	TGTGCCACCAGCAGAGATCGGGCAGGGCCTCGGCCCCAGCATTTT	CATSRDRAGPRPQHF
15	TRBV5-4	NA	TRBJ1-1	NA	TGTGCCAGCAGCCACGGAGGCACCTTGAACACTGAAGCTTTCTTT	CASSHGGTLNTEAFF
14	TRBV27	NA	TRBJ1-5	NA	TGTGCCAGCAGTTTAGGGACTGACAATCAGCCCCAGCATTTT	CASSLGTDNQPQHF
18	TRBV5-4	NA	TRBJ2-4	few	TGTGCCAGCAGCCCGCAAGGGGGTCGGGGAGAGGTCCGAAACATTCAGTACTTC	CASSPQGGRGEVRNIQYF
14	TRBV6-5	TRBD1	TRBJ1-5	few	TGTGCCAGCAGGGGACAGGGGGCTCTCCAGCCCCAGCATTTT	CASRGQGALQPQHF
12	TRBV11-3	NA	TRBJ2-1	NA	TGTGCCAGCAGCTTAGAGAGGGTAGGCCAGTTCTTC	CASSLERVGQFF
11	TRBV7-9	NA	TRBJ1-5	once	TGTGCCAGCAGCCATAATCAGCCCCAGCATTTT	CASSHNQPQHF
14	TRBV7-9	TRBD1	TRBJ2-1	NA	TGTGCCAGCAGCTCGCAGGGGGCTGGGGGTGAGCAGTTCTTC	CASSSQGAGGEQFF
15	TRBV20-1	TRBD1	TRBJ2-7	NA	TGCAGTGCTAGTCCCGGGACAGGGAGGGCCTACGAGCAGTACTTC	CSASPGTGRAYEQYF
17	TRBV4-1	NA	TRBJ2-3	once	TGCGCCAGCAGCCAAGAGGTGTCGGGACTGACCACAGATACGCAGTATTTT	CASSQEVSGLTTDTQYF
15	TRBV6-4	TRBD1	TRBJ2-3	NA	TGTGCCAGCAGTGTAGGGACAGGCAGCACAGATACGCAGTATTTT	CASSVGTGSTDTQYF
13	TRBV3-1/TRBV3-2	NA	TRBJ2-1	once	TGTGCCAGCAGCCAAGTCCGGTCGAATGAGCAGTTCTTC	CASSQVRSNEQFF
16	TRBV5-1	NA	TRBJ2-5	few	TGCGCCAGCAGCTTGGATAGGCGCTGGGGGGTTGAGACCCAGTACTTC	CASSLDRRWGVETQYF
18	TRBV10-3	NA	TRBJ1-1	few	TGTGCCATCAGTGAGTCGTGGAGGGTGGCGGCCTGGGGCACTGAAGCTTTCTTT	CAISESWRVAAWGTEAFF
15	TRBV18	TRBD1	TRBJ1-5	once	TGTGCCAGCTCTGGACAGGAAGGGGGCAATCAGCCCCAGCATTTT	CASSGQEGGNQPQHF
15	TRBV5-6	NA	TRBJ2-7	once	TGTGCCAGCAGCTTGGGTGGTGCGGGGTCCTACGAGCAGTACTTC	CASSLGGAGSYEQYF
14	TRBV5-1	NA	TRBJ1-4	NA	TGCGCCAGCAGCTTCAGGGCGAGTAATGAAAAACTGTTTTTT	CASSFRASNEKLFF
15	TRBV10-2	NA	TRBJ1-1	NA	TGCGCCAGCAGTTTGGGAAAGGGGTTGAACACTGAAGCTTTCTTT	CASSLGKGLNTEAFF
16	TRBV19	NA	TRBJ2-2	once	TGTGCCAGTACCTTGGGAGGTGGTTCGAACACCGGGGAGCTGTTTTTT	CASTLGGGSNTGELFF
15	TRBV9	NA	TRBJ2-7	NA	TGTGCCAGCAGCGTAGGGACACTAAGCTCCTACGAGCAGTACTTC	CASSVGTLSSYEQYF
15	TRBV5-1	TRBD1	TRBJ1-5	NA	TGCGCCAGCAGCTTGGGGTCGGGGACAGGCCAGCCCCAGCATTTT	CASSLGSGTGQPQHF
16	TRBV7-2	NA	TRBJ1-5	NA	TGTGCCAGCAGCTTAGGGGGCCTAGGGGCCAATCAGCCCCAGCATTTT	CASSLGGLGANQPQHF
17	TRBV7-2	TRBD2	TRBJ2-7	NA	TGTGCCAGCAGCTCCTCCCCATCTAGCGGGAGGGCCCAGCGGCAGTACTTC	CASSSSPSSGRAQRQYF
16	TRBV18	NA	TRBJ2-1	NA	TGTGCCAGCTCACCGACCGTTAGCACTCTTGGAGGTGAGCAGTTCTTC	CASSPTVSTLGGEQFF
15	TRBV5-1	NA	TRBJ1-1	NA	TGCGCCAGCAGCCGGGACACCGACATGAACACTGAAGCTTTCTTT	CASSRDTDMNTEAFF
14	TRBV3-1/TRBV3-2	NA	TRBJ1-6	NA	TGTGCCAGCAGCCCTCTTACGGGGGACTCACCCCTCCACTTT	CASSPLTGDSPLHF